These 14 T cell receptor beta chains originate from one sample sequenced in a study of blood T cell repertoires in COVID-19. TCRdb keeps only in-frame clones here, not all; method: immunoSEQ multiplex PCR. Of around 100,000 clones listed, about 75% are singletons. The sequencing input was peripheral blood. All receptors come from an elderly man with acute or convalescent COVID-19.

This clone was counted a few times. The chain is built from TRBV28 and TRBJ2-1, with TRBD2 matching over 8 bases. V was clipped by 2 bases and J by 15 bases; unmatched bases: 9. The CDR3 contains 13 residues. Germline values: CDR1 MDHEN, CDR2 SYDVKM. The CDR3 loop reads CASSLTSGGVRFF. The CDR3 nucleotides read TGTGCCAGCAGTTTAACTAGCGGAGGAGTAAGGTTCTTC. Combining the CDR3 with reference TRBV28 and TRBJ2-1 gives the whole variable domain DVKVTQSSRYLVKRTGEKVFLECVQDMDHENMFWYRQDPGLGLRLIYFSYDVKMKEKGDIPEGYSVSREKKERFSLILESASTNQTSMYLCASSLTSGGVRFFGPGTRLTVL.

In this sample, this clone turned up a few times. This chain connects TRBV25-1 to TRBJ1-2, with 12 bases matching TRBD1. J gave up 7 bases and V 2 bases, and 8 bases lay outside the gene matches. CDR1 is MGHDK, CDR2 SYGVNS, per germline. This CDR3 is built from 16 residues. CDR3 nucleotides: TGTGCCAGCAGTGAAAGGGACAGGGGGCCTCCCTGTGGCTACACCTTC. Its protein product is CASSERDRGPPCGYTF.

The rearrangement links TRBV2 to TRBJ2-5; 8 bases are shared with TRBD1. The junction had 8 bases not matched to a gene; V was cut back by 9 bases and J by 5 bases. The CDR3 covers 13 residues. The V gene's germline CDR1 is SNHLY and CDR2 FYNNEI. In DNA form, the CDR3 reads TGTGCCAGTATATCAGGGGGCTCTGAGACCCAGTACTTC. The encoded protein is CASISGGSETQYF.

The genes are TRBV15 and TRBJ1-2; tentatively, D is TRBD1 (5 bases). The V end was cut by 1 base, the J end by 4 bases, with 10 bases between. CDR1 and CDR2 from the germline V gene are LNHNV and YYDKDF (reference sequence). The CDR3 runs 14 residues. The CDR3 sequence is CATSRAIDSYGYTF. The CDR3 region has the DNA TGTGCCACCAGCAGAGCTATAGACAGCTATGGCTACACCTTC.

The rearrangement joins TRBV6-5 to TRBJ2-2; no definite D call. V lost 8 bases and J lost 0, with 7 bases in between. The germline V gene has CDR1 MNHEY and CDR2 SVGAGI. This CDR3 is built from 13 residues. The CDR3 loop is CASRMSNTGELFF. CDR3 sequence (DNA): TGTGCCAGCCGTATGTCGAACACCGGGGAGCTGTTTTTT.

The chain links TRBV6-5 to TRBJ2-7; TRBD2 is a possible D gene (6 bases). Per the germline V gene, CDR1 is MNHEY and CDR2 is SVGAGI. The CDR3 totals 13 residues. Deletions cut 3 bases from V and 6 bases from J, with 12 bases between. CDR3 amino acids: CASSYFSGSEQYF. In DNA form, the CDR3 reads TGTGCCAGCAGTTATTTTAGCGGAAGCGAGCAGTACTTC.

This clone is medium-sized by share. The chain joins TRBV4-1 to TRBJ2-1; TRBD2 aligns across 8 bases. CDR1 is MGHRA and CDR2 is YSYEKL in the germline V gene. This CDR3 is built from 15 residues. V gave up 6 bases and J gave up 5 bases; unmatched junction bases: 9. Here the CDR3 reads CASSLTSGSHNEQFF. The CDR3 nucleotides read TGCGCCAGCAGTCTTACTAGCGGTTCTCACAATGAGCAGTTCTTC.

Regarding this clone: The same CDR3 also results from other DNA sequences found in this sample. The chain uses TRBV19 and TRBJ2-1; 13 bases agree with TRBD2. The CDR3 consists of 16 residues. The V gene end was trimmed by 6 bases and the J gene end by 5 bases; junction bases not matched to a gene: 7. The V gene's germline CDR1 is LNHDA and CDR2 SQIVND (reference sequence). The CDR3 reads CASSRPGLAGHNEQFF. As DNA, the CDR3 is TGTGCCAGTAGCCGCCCGGGACTAGCGGGACACAATGAGCAGTTCTTC.

To note about this clone: The junction departs from the called germline gene at one end, perhaps through a read error. The genes are TRBV7-7 and TRBJ2-3, with 7 bases that match TRBD2. Germline CDR1 SSHAT, CDR2 FNYEAQ (reference sequence). CDR3 length: 15 residues. The CDR3 sequence is CASSLTGSGADTQYF. The CDR3 DNA reads TGTGCTAGCAGCTTGACGGGAAGCGGGGCAGATACGCAGTATTTT.

The chain carries TRBV2 and TRBJ1-5; D may be TRBD1 (6 bases). Looked up from germline, CDR1 is SNHLY and CDR2 is FYNNEI. V lost 6 bases and J 0 bases, leaving 12 bases between the germline ends. The CDR3 runs to 15 residues. CDR3 sequence: CASRGDRYSNQPQHF. Here the CDR3 DNA reads TGTGCCAGCAGGGGTGACAGGTATAGCAATCAGCCCCAGCATTTT.

This chain links TRBV5-4 with TRBJ2-3, with D tentatively TRBD2 (6 bases). Germline V gives CDR1 SGHNT, CDR2 YYREEE (reference sequence). V gave up 1 base and J gave up 10 bases, with 10 bases separating them. The CDR3 spans 12 residues. The CDR3 sequence: CASSLYGGAQYF. CDR3 nucleotides: TGTGCCAGCAGCTTGTACGGGGGAGCGCAGTATTTT.

V gene TRBV19 combines with J gene TRBJ2-5, with D maybe TRBD2 (5 bases). Germline values: CDR1 LNHDA, CDR2 SQIVND (reference sequence). Deletions cut 4 bases from V and 1 base from J, with 13 bases between. This CDR3 contains 15 residues. The CDR3 DNA reads TGTGCCAGTAGTAGAACAGACGGGGTCCAAGAGACCCAGTACTTC. Amino acid sequence: CASSRTDGVQETQYF.

This chain links TRBV9 with TRBJ2-7; D might be TRBD1 (6 bases). CDR3 length: 12 residues. The ends were cut back, 5 bases at V and 7 bases at J, with 13 bases in the middle. The germline gives CDR1 SGDLS, CDR2 YYNGEE. The CDR3 loop is CASSPGTKEQYF. The DNA for the CDR3 is TGTGCCAGCAGTCCCGGGACAAAAGAGCAGTACTTC.

The V and J genes are TRBV11-2 and TRBJ1-4, with a possible D match to TRBD1 (6 bases). Germline loops: CDR1 SGHAT, CDR2 FQNNGV. This CDR3 has 16 amino acids. The germline V and J ends were trimmed by 2 bases and 6 bases, with 16 bases remaining between them. In DNA, the CDR3 is TGTGCCAGCAGCTTAACAGGGACCTCCGGTGATGAAAAACTGTTTTTT. Translated, it gives CASSLTGTSGDEKLFF. Complete variable domain (other parts from reference TRBV11-2 and TRBJ1-4): EAGVAQSPRYKIIEKRQSVAFWCNPISGHATLYWYQQILGQGPKLLIQFQNNGVVDDSQLPKDRFSAERLKGVDSTLKIQPAKLEDSAVYLCASSLTGTSGDEKLFFGSGTQLSVL.